This TCR beta chain was sequenced in a study of neurological immune-mediated disorders. Trimming removed 5 bases at V and 1 base at J, with 6 bases between. The length of the CDR3 is 13 residues. Germline V CDR1 and CDR2: MNHEY, SVGAGI. From the 5' RACE reads, TCRdb called clonotypes with MiXCR, one entry per CDR3 protein. The sample consists of some 60,000 distinct CDR3 sequences, 4% to 5.5% of them appearing once. Many counts were recorded for this clonotype. The source material was PBMCs. V is TRBV6-5 and J is TRBJ1-5, with D uncertain. This clonotype was sampled from a woman aged 45-60 years with multiple sclerosis. Here the CDR3 DNA reads TGTGCCAGCAGTCTACAGAGCAATCAGCCCCAGCATTTT. The encoded protein is CASSLQSNQPQHF.